Presented here are 16 T cell receptor beta chains from one specimen sequenced in a study of graft-versus-host responses after intestinal transplantation. Generated by immunoSEQ multiplex PCR, the TCRdb table keeps only in-frame clones and is missing some. This sample has about 120,000 clones, with over 85% found just once. Antigens of these TCRs are unknown. The sequencing here drew on unstimulated CD4+ T cells sorted from spleen or lymph node cells, taken before intestinal transplant. Receptor source: a human donor who received an intestinal transplant.

The chain employs TRBV9 and TRBJ2-7, with no clear D. Per the germline V gene, CDR1 is SGDLS and CDR2 is YYNGEE. This CDR3 region has 14 residues. V was cut by 2 bases and J by 1 base, with 10 bases left in between. CDR3 DNA sequence: TGTGCCAGCAGCGTCTCCCTGTGGTCCTACGAGCAGTACTTC. Protein: CASSVSLWSYEQYF. The full variable domain, rest sourced from reference TRBV9 and TRBJ2-7, is DSGVTQTPKHLITATGQRVTLRCSPRSGDLSVYWYQQSLDQGLQFLIQYYNGEERAKGNILERFSAQQFPDLHSELNLSSLELGDSALYFCASSVSLWSYEQYFGPGTRLTVT.

The chain is built from TRBV11-2 and TRBJ2-7; a possible D gene is TRBD2 (5 bases). Between the trimmed V and J ends, which lost 2 bases and 0 bases, there was a span of 8 bases. This CDR3 has 14 amino acids. CDR1 and CDR2 from the germline V gene are SGHAT and FQNNGV. The CDR3 nucleotides are TGTGCCAGCAGCTTATCTGAGGGCTCCTACGAGCAGTACTTC. It codes for CASSLSEGSYEQYF.

This clone occurred once. The V and J genes are TRBV9 and TRBJ2-1, with D tentatively TRBD2 (6 bases). The length of the CDR3 is 13 residues. V was shortened by 3 bases and J by 7 bases, with 11 bases between the two germline ends. CDR1 and CDR2 from the germline V gene are SGDLS and YYNGEE. The DNA for the CDR3 is TGTGCCAGCAGCGGGACTGGGGGGAATGAGCAGTTCTTC. Translated, it gives CASSGTGGNEQFF. Drawing the rest from reference TRBV9 and TRBJ2-1, the complete variable domain is DSGVTQTPKHLITATGQRVTLRCSPRSGDLSVYWYQQSLDQGLQFLIQYYNGEERAKGNILERFSAQQFPDLHSELNLSSLELGDSALYFCASSGTGGNEQFFGPGTRLTVL.

CDR3 sequence: CASSVADGQETQYF. Here the CDR3 DNA reads TGTGCCAGCAGCGTAGCCGACGGCCAAGAGACCCAGTACTTC. V is TRBV9 and J is TRBJ2-5, with D hard to call. Germline V CDR1 and CDR2: SGDLS, YYNGEE. This CDR3 has 14 residues. V was clipped by 0 bases and J by 1 base, with 7 bases between them.

V and J are TRBV6-1 and TRBJ2-5; D possibly corresponds to TRBD1 (6 bases). Deletions cut 0 bases from V and 7 bases from J, with 12 bases between. Germline V gene lookup returns CDR1 MNHNS and CDR2 SASEGT. The CDR3 loop spans 14 amino acids. The CDR3 DNA follows: TGTGCCAGCAGTGAAGCCCGGACAGCGCCGACCCAGTACTTC. This sequence encodes CASSEARTAPTQYF.

This sequence joins TRBV2 and TRBJ1-2, with 7 bases lining up with TRBD1. There are 12 residues in the CDR3. CDR1 is SNHLY and CDR2 is FYNNEI in the germline V gene. The V gene end was trimmed by 6 bases and the J gene end by 9 bases; junction bases not matched to a gene: 7. Here the CDR3 DNA reads TGTGCCAGCAGCCCGGACAGGCCGAGCTACACCTTC. Protein: CASSPDRPSYTF.

The chain combines TRBV6-6 with TRBJ2-3; D is possibly TRBD1 (6 bases). Trimming took 0 bases from V and 2 from J, leaving 9 bases between them. Germline-derived CDR1 and CDR2 are MNHNY and SVGAGI (reference sequence). The CDR3 is 15 amino acids. As DNA, the CDR3 is TGTGCCAGCAGTTACTCTAGGGGGACCACAGATACGCAGTATTTT. Residues: CASSYSRGTTDTQYF.

The J gene is TRBJ1-2, the V gene TRBV7-2, with D maybe TRBD1 (5 bases). V lost 5 bases to trimming and J lost 8 bases, with 12 bases between them. CDR1 and CDR2 (germline): SGHTA, FQGNSA. The CDR3 runs 12 residues. The CDR3 DNA follows: TGTGCCAGCAGCCAGGGACTTAGGGGCTACACCTTC. It is translated as CASSQGLRGYTF.

The CDR3 DNA sequence: TGTGCCTGGAGTGCCCCCCCGGCCGGGAATGAAAAACTGTTTTTT. Protein sequence: CAWSAPPAGNEKLFF. The chain combines TRBV30 with TRBJ1-4; no clear D. Trimming removed 1 base at V and 5 bases at J, with 14 bases between. The CDR3 consists of 15 residues. Germline loops: CDR1 GTSNPN, CDR2 SVGIG (reference sequence).

This chain connects TRBV10-3 to TRBJ2-7; maybe TRBD2 (6 bases). In germline, CDR1 is ENHRY, CDR2 SYGVKD. V lost 0 bases to trimming and J lost 2 bases, with 8 bases between them. CDR3 length equals 14 residues. This chain's CDR3 is CAISESGEAYEQYF. CDR3 coding DNA: TGTGCCATCAGTGAGTCGGGGGAGGCCTACGAGCAGTACTTC.

V gene TRBV2 combines with J gene TRBJ2-7; 8 nucleotides match TRBD2. The CDR3 length is 15 residues. J was trimmed by 0 bases and V by 7 bases; bases with no gene match: 8. Germline V gives CDR1 SNHLY, CDR2 FYNNEI. The CDR3, as DNA: TGTGCCAGCAAAAAACTAGCGGCCAGCTCCTACGAGCAGTACTTC. Translation: CASKKLAASSYEQYF.

The chain combines TRBV11-2 with TRBJ2-1; a weak D match, TRBD1 (8 bases). Germline loops: CDR1 SGHAT, CDR2 FQNNGV. The CDR3 runs 15 residues. The V gene lost 6 bases and the J gene lost 3 bases, with 15 bases spanning the gap. This CDR3 is CASSRTGGVYNEQFF. In DNA form, the CDR3 reads TGTGCCAGCAGTCGTACAGGGGGGGTCTACAATGAGCAGTTCTTC.

This chain uses TRBV6-5 with TRBJ2-1; tentatively, D is TRBD1 or TRBD2 (5 bases each). The CDR3 totals 15 residues. Germline CDR1 reads MNHEY; CDR2 reads SVGAGI. V was clipped by 0 bases and J by 8 bases, with 14 bases between them. The CDR3 DNA reads TGTGCCAGCAGTTACTCAGGGACCCTCCAGGATGAGCAGTTCTTC. Translated, it gives CASSYSGTLQDEQFF.

The gene calls are TRBV28 and TRBJ2-2; D is perhaps TRBD2 (5 bases). In germline, CDR1 is MDHEN, CDR2 SYDVKM. V was pared by 7 bases and J by 6 bases, with 12 bases between. There are 13 residues in the CDR3. Here the CDR3 reads CASNRQRAGELFF. CDR3 in DNA: TGTGCCAGCAATCGGCAGAGGGCCGGGGAGCTGTTTTTT.

This sequence joins TRBV9 and TRBJ2-1; D uncertain. V was pared by 3 bases and J by 6 bases, with 13 bases between. This CDR3 spans 14 amino acids. Germline V gene sequence: CDR1 SGDLS, CDR2 YYNGEE. CDR3: CASSATSSGNEQFF. As DNA, the CDR3 is TGTGCCAGCAGCGCCACATCCTCTGGCAATGAGCAGTTCTTC.

This clone was counted a single time. The chain employs TRBV29-1 and TRBJ2-2; D possibly matches TRBD1 or TRBD2 (5 bases each). Trimming stripped 4 bases from V and 2 bases from J, with 8 bases between. Germline CDR1 SQVTM, CDR2 ANQGSEA. This CDR3 has 13 amino acids. The CDR3 here is CSVGGRNTGELFF. As DNA, the CDR3 is TGCAGCGTTGGGGGACGCAACACCGGGGAGCTGTTTTTT.